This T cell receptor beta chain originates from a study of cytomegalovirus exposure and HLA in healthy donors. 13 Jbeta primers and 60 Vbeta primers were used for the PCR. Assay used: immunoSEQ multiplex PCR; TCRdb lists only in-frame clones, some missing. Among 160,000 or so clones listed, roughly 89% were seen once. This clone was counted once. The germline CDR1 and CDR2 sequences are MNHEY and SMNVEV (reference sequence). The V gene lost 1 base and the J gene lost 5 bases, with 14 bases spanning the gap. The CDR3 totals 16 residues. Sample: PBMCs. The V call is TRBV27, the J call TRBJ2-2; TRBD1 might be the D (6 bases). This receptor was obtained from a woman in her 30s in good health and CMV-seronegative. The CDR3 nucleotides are TGTGCCAGCAGTTTATGGTGGGGGCAGGGGACCGGGGAGCTGTTTTTT. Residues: CASSLWWGQGTGELFF.